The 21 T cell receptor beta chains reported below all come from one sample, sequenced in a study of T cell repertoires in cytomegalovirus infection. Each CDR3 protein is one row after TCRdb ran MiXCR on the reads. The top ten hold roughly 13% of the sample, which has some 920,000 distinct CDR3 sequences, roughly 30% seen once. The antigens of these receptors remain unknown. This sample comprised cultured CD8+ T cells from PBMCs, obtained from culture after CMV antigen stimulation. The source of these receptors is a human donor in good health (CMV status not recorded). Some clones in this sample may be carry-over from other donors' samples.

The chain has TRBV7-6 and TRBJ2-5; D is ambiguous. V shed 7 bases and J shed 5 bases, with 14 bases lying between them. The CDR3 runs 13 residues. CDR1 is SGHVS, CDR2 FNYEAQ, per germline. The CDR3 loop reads CASTLMGGETQYF. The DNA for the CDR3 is TGTGCCAGCACCCTAATGGGTGGGGAGACCCAGTACTTC. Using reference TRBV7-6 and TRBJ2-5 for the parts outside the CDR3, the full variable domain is GAGVSQSPRYKVTKRGQDVALRCDPISGHVSLYWYRQALGQGPEFLTYFNYEAQQDKSGLPNDRFSAERPEGSISTLTIQRTEQRDSAMYRCASTLMGGETQYFGPGTRLLVL.

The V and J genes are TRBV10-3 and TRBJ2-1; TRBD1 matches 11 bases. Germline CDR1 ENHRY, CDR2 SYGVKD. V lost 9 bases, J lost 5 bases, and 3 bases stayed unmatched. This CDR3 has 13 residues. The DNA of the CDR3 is TGTGCCATTGGACAGGGGGCGGACAATGAGCAGTTCTTC. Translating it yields CAIGQGADNEQFF.

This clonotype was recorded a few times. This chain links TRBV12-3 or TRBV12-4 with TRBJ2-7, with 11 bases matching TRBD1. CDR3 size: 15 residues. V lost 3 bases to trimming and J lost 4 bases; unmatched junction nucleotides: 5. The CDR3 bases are TGTGCCAGCAGTTTTGGGACAGGGGGAATTTACGAGCAGTACTTC. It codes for CASSFGTGGIYEQYF.

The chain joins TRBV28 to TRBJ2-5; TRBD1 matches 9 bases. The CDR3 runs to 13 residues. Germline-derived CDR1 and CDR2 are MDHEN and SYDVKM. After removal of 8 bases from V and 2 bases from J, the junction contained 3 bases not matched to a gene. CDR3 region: CASGDREQETQYF. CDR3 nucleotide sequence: TGTGCCAGCGGGGACAGGGAACAAGAGACCCAGTACTTC. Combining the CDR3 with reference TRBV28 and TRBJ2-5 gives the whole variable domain DVKVTQSSRYLVKRTGEKVFLECVQDMDHENMFWYRQDPGLGLRLIYFSYDVKMKEKGDIPEGYSVSREKKERFSLILESASTNQTSMYLCASGDREQETQYFGPGTRLLVL.

The DNA of the CDR3 is TGCGCCAGCAGCCTACGGACACTTCAAGAGACCCAGTACTTC. This gives the protein CASSLRTLQETQYF. The chain employs TRBV5-1 and TRBJ2-5, with D tentatively TRBD1 (5 bases). The CDR3 consists of 14 residues. With 4 bases removed from V and 2 bases from J, the gap between germline ends came to 12 bases. Germline CDR1 and CDR2: SGHRS and YFSETQ.

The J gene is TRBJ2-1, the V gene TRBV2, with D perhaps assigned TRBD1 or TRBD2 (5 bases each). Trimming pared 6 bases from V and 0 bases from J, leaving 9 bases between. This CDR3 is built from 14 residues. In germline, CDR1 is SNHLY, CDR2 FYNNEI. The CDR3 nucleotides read TGTGCCAGCAGGGGGGTGGGCTCCTACAATGAGCAGTTCTTC. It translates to CASRGVGSYNEQFF.

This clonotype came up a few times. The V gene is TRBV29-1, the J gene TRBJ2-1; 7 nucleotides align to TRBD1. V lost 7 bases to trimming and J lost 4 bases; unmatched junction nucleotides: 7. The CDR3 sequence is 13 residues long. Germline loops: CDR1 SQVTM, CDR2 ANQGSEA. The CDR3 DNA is TGCAGCGCTAGACAGGGTAATTACAATGAGCAGTTCTTC. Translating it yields CSARQGNYNEQFF.

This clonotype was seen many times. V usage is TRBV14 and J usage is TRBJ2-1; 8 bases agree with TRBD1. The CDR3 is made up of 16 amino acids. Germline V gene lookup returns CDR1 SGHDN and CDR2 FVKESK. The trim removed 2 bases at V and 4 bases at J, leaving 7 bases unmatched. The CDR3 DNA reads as TGTGCCAGCAGCCAATCCTTAGGGACAGGTTACAATGAGCAGTTCTTC. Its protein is CASSQSLGTGYNEQFF.

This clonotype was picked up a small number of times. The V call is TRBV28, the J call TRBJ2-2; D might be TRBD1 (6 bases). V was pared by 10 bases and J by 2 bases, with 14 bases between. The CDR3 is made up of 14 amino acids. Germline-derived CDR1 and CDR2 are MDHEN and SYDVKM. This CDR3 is CATNRRGNTGELFF. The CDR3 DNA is TGTGCCACCAACCGCAGGGGAAACACCGGGGAGCTGTTTTTT.

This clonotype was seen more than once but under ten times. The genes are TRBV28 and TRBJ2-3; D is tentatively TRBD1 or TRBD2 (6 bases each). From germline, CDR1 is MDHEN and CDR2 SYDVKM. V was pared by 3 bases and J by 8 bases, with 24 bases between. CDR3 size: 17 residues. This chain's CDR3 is CASSFPRLGGDFGTQYF. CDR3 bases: TGTGCCAGCAGTTTCCCTCGACTAGGGGGAGATTTTGGTACGCAGTATTTT.

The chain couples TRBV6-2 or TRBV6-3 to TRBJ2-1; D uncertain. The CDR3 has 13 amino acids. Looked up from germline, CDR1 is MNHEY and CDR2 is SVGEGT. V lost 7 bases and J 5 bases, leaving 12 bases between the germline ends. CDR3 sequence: CASTLDEDNEQFF. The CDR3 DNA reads TGTGCCAGCACCCTCGACGAGGACAATGAGCAGTTCTTC.

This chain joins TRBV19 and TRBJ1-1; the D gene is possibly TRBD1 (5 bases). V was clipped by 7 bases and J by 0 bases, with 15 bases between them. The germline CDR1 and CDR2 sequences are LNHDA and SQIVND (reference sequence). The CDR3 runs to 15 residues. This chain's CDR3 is CASMRRGSLNTEAFF. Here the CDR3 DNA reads TGTGCCAGTATGAGGCGGGGGTCCTTGAACACTGAAGCTTTCTTT.

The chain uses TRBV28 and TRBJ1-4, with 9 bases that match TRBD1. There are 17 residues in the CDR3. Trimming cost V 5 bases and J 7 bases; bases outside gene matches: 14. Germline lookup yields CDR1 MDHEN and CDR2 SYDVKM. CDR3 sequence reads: CASSPLPWDRVGEKLFF. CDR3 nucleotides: TGTGCCAGCAGTCCGCTCCCGTGGGACAGGGTGGGTGAAAAACTGTTTTTT.

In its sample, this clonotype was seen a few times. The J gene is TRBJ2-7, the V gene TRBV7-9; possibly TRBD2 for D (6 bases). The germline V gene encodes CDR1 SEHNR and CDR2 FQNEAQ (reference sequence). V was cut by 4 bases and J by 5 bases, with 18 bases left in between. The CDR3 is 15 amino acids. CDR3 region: CASSSLISGVHEQYF. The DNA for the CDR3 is TGTGCCAGCAGCTCTTTGATTTCGGGGGTCCACGAGCAGTACTTC.

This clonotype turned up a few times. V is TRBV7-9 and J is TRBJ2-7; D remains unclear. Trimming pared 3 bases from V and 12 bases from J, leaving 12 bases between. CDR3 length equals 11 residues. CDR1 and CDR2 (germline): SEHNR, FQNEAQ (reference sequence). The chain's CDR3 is CASSLGGWMYF. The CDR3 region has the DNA TGTGCCAGCAGCTTGGGCGGCTGGATGTACTTC.

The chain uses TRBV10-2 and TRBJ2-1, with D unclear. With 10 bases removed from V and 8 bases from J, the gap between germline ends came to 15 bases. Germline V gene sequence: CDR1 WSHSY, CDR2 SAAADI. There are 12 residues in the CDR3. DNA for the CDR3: TGCGCCACCAAGCCTTTTGGGTATGAGCAGTTCTTC. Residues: CATKPFGYEQFF.

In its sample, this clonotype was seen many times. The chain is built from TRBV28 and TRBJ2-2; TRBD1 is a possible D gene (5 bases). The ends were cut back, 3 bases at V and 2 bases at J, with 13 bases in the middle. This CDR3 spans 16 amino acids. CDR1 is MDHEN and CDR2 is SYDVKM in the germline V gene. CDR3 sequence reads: CASSFFRTQNTGELFF. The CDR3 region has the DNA TGTGCCAGCAGTTTTTTCAGGACACAAAACACCGGGGAGCTGTTTTTT.

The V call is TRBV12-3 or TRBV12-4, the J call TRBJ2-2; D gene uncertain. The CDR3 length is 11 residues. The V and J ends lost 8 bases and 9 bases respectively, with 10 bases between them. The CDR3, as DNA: TGTGCCAGCTCCCGCCCCCGGGAGCTGTTTTTT. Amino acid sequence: CASSRPRELFF.

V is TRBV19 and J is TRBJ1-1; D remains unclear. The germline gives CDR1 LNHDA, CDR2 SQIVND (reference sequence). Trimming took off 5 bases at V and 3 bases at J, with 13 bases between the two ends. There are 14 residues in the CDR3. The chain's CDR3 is CASSATGEYTEAFF. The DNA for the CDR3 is TGTGCCAGTAGTGCCACCGGGGAGTACACTGAAGCTTTCTTT. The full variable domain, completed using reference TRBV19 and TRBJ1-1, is DGGITQSPKYLFRKEGQNVTLSCEQNLNHDAMYWYRQDPGQGLRLIYYSQIVNDFQKGDIAEGYSVSREKKESFPLTVTSAQKNPTAFYLCASSATGEYTEAFFGQGTRLTVV.

The CDR3 protein is CASRSGGSYQPQHF. In DNA, the CDR3 is TGTGCCAGCAGATCAGGGGGCTCCTATCAGCCCCAGCATTTT. This rearrangement joins TRBV6-6 to TRBJ1-5; TRBD1 agrees at 8 bases. The germline CDR1 and CDR2 sequences are MNHNY and SVGAGI (reference sequence). CDR3 size: 14 residues. V gave up 6 bases and J gave up 5 bases; unmatched junction bases: 6.

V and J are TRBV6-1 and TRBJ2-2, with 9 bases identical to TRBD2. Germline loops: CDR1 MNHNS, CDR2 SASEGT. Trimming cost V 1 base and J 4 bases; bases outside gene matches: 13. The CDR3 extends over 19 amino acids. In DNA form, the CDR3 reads TGTGCCAGCAGTGAAGAGGGAGTAGCGGGGGTAATCGGCACCGGGGAGCTGTTTTTT. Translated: CASSEEGVAGVIGTGELFF.